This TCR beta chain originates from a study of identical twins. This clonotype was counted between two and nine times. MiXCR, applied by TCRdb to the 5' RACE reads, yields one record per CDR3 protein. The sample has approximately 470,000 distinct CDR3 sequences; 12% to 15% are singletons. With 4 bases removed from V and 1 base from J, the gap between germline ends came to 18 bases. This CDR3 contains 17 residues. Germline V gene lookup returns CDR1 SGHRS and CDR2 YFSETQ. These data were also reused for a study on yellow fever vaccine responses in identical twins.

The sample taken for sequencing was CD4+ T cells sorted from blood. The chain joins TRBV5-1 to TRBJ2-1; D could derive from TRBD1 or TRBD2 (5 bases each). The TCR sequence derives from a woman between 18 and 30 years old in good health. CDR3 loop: CASSKNTGTESYNEQFF. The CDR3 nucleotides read TGCGCCAGCAGCAAGAACACCGGGACGGAATCCTACAATGAGCAGTTCTTC.